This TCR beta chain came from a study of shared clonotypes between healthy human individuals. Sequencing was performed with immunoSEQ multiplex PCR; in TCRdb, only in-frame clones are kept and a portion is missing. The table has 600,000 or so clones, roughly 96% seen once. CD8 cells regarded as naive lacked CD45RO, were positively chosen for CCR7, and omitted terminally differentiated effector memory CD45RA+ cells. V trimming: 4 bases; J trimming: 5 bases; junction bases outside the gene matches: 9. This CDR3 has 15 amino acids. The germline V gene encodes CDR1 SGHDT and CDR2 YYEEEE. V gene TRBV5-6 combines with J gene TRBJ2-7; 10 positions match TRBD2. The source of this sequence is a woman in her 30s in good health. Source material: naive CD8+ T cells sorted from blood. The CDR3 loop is CASSLSLAGVDEQYF. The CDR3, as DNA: TGTGCCAGCAGCCTCTCGCTAGCGGGAGTTGACGAGCAGTACTTC.